Below are 32 T cell receptor beta chains sequenced from a single sample in a study of blood T cell repertoires in COVID-19. The method was immunoSEQ multiplex PCR; TCRdb's version includes in-frame clones alone and lacks a portion of them. This table has around 100,000 clones, about nine tenths appearing once. Source material: peripheral blood. These receptors originate from a woman of 80 years or more with acute or convalescent COVID-19.

This clone was recorded only once. This chain joins TRBV6-2 or TRBV6-3 and TRBJ2-7; tentative D call: TRBD2 (6 bases). This CDR3 comprises 15 residues. Trimming took 2 bases from V and 3 from J, leaving 14 bases between them. Germline assignment: CDR1 MNHEY and CDR2 SVGEGT. CDR3 DNA sequence: TGTGCCAGCAGTTACCCGCCCGGGGGAGTCTACGAGCAGTACTTC. Amino acids: CASSYPPGGVYEQYF.

The chain has TRBV11-2 and TRBJ2-7; 9 bases match TRBD2. The germline V gene has CDR1 SGHAT and CDR2 FQNNGV. V lost 6 bases to trimming and J lost 4 bases; unmatched junction nucleotides: 7. The CDR3 extends over 14 amino acids. The CDR3: CASSRSSGMYEQYF. The DNA for the CDR3 is TGTGCCAGCAGTAGGTCTAGCGGGATGTACGAGCAGTACTTC.

The V and J genes are TRBV7-3 and TRBJ2-2; no definite D call. Germline V gives CDR1 SGHTA, CDR2 FQGTGA. Between the trimmed V and J ends, which lost 1 base and 1 base, there was a span of 4 bases. The CDR3 totals 14 residues. The CDR3 DNA reads as TGTGCCAGCAGCTTAAAGCAGAACACCGGGGAGCTGTTTTTT. As protein: CASSLKQNTGELFF.

The CDR3 spells CASSLERASGETQYF. For the CDR3, the DNA is TGTGCCAGCAGCTTAGAGAGAGCTTCCGGGGAGACCCAGTACTTC. The chain recombines TRBV11-2 with TRBJ2-5; D remains unclear. This CDR3 has 15 amino acids. CDR1 and CDR2 from the germline V gene are SGHAT and FQNNGV. The V and J ends lost 0 bases and 5 bases respectively, with 13 bases between them.

In this sample, this clone turned up a few times. The chain uses TRBV14 and TRBJ1-2; D is uncertain. The germline V gene has CDR1 SGHDN and CDR2 FVKESK. Between the trimmed V and J ends, which lost 4 bases and 1 base, there was a span of 10 bases. The CDR3 has 14 residues. The CDR3 sequence is CASSPGGGNYGYTF. In nucleotides, the CDR3 is TGTGCCAGCAGCCCGGGTGGAGGTAACTATGGCTACACCTTC.

This sequence joins TRBV29-1 and TRBJ2-7; TRBD2 matches 7 bases. The CDR3 sequence is 14 residues long. Trimming removed 5 bases from V and 3 bases from J; junction bases left unmatched: 10. CDR1 SQVTM and CDR2 ANQGSEA come from the germline V gene. The CDR3 region is CSVPKGGMGYEQYF. Here the CDR3 DNA reads TGCAGCGTTCCCAAGGGAGGGATGGGCTACGAGCAGTACTTC.

The chain carries TRBV13 and TRBJ2-2, with 7 bases identical to TRBD2. V shed 0 bases and J 4 bases; nucleotides not matched to a gene: 8. The germline CDR1 and CDR2 sequences are PRHDT and FYEKMQ (reference sequence). This CDR3 is 17 amino acids long. The DNA of the CDR3 is TGTGCCAGCAGCTTAGGCTTGGCGGGAGAGATCACCGGGGAGCTGTTTTTT. This sequence encodes CASSLGLAGEITGELFF.

The gene calls are TRBV28 and TRBJ2-7; the D is unclear. V shed 3 bases and J shed 3 bases, with 6 bases lying between them. The CDR3 extends over 12 amino acids. The germline gives CDR1 MDHEN, CDR2 SYDVKM. The CDR3 loop is CASSLSLYEQYF. The DNA of the CDR3 is TGTGCCAGCAGTTTGTCACTCTACGAGCAGTACTTC.

The chain is built from TRBV12-3 or TRBV12-4 and TRBJ2-7; D is unclear. The CDR3 consists of 12 residues. V was pared by 6 bases and J by 2 bases, with 8 bases between. In DNA, the CDR3 is TGTGCCAGCAGAGGAGAAACCTACGAGCAGTACTTC. It encodes CASRGETYEQYF.

V usage is TRBV29-1 and J usage is TRBJ1-2; a weak D match, TRBD1 (6 bases). V was cut by 7 bases and J by 8 bases, with 17 bases left in between. The CDR3 totals 12 residues. The germline V gene has CDR1 SQVTM and CDR2 ANQGSEA. CDR3 region: CSALQGTGGYTF. CDR3 nucleotides: TGCAGCGCTCTACAGGGTACGGGGGGCTACACCTTC.

The chain has TRBV7-2 and TRBJ1-2; no reliable D call. Trimming took off 1 base at V and 0 bases at J, with 12 bases between the two ends. CDR3 length: 16 residues. CDR1 and CDR2 from the germline V gene are SGHTA and FQGNSA. DNA of the CDR3: TGTGCCAGCAGCTTAGGTGGAGCAATGTCTAACTATGGCTACACCTTC. Its protein product is CASSLGGAMSNYGYTF.

The chain uses TRBV3-1 (or the pseudogene TRBV3-2) and TRBJ2-4, with D maybe TRBD1 (6 bases). The germline V gene has CDR1 LGHDT and CDR2 YNNKEL (reference sequence). V was trimmed by 1 base and J by 2 bases, leaving 12 bases between them. The CDR3 has 16 residues. CDR3 DNA: TGTGCCAGCAGCCAAGTGAAGGGGGACACCAAAAACATTCAGTACTTC. It specifies CASSQVKGDTKNIQYF.

V gene TRBV21-1 combines with J gene TRBJ1-1. TRBV21-1 is assigned pseudogene status. This CDR3 region has 13 residues. The CDR3 region is CASGDPGASEAFF. The CDR3, as DNA: TGTGCCAGCGGAGATCCTGGTGCGTCTGAAGCTTTCTTT.

The chain has TRBV3-1 (or the pseudogene TRBV3-2) and TRBJ1-5; a weak D match, TRBD1 (5 bases). V gave up 4 bases and J gave up 4 bases, with 14 bases separating them. From germline, CDR1 is LGHDT and CDR2 YNNKEL (reference sequence). The CDR3 runs to 15 residues. Written as DNA, the CDR3 is TGTGCCAGCAGCCCGGGGGGGGGAAGGAATCAGCCCCAGCATTTT. Translating it yields CASSPGGGRNQPQHF.

CDR3 bases: TGTGCCAGCAGCCTTGCTAATAATGGCTACACCTTC. Translating it yields CASSLANNGYTF. This chain joins TRBV12-3 or TRBV12-4 and TRBJ1-2; no clear D. V lost 6 bases and J lost 6, with 11 bases in between. There are 12 residues in the CDR3.

The genes are TRBV18 and TRBJ2-7; perhaps TRBD1 as D (6 bases). The CDR3 consists of 18 residues. V was cut by 2 bases and J by 0 bases, with 20 bases left in between. Looked up from germline, CDR1 is KGHSH and CDR2 is LQKENI. The CDR3 DNA reads as TGTGCCAGCTCACCATCCCTGGGGCCCCAGGGGTTCTCCTACGAGCAGTACTTC. It specifies CASSPSLGPQGFSYEQYF.

V is TRBV11-2 and J is TRBJ1-3; D uncertain. V dropped 3 bases and J dropped 0 bases, with 12 bases sitting between them. Germline lookup yields CDR1 SGHAT and CDR2 FQNNGV. The CDR3 sequence is 16 residues long. CDR3 sequence: CASSLIFRDSGNTIYF. CDR3 nucleotide sequence: TGTGCCAGCAGCTTGATATTCCGGGACTCTGGAAACACCATATATTTT.

The chain carries TRBV6-2 or TRBV6-3 and TRBJ1-2; 7 bases are shared with TRBD1. Germline CDR1 reads MNHEY; CDR2 reads SVGEGT. There are 13 residues in the CDR3. V was pared by 6 bases and J by 4 bases, with 5 bases of the junction left unmatched. Here the CDR3 DNA reads TGTGCCAGCAGCCCCAGGGGGTCCTATGGCTACACCTTC. Translating gives CASSPRGSYGYTF.

This sequence joins TRBV20-1 and TRBJ1-4; 7 positions match TRBD1. Per the germline V gene, CDR1 is DFQATT and CDR2 is SNEGSKA (reference sequence). With V trimmed by 3 bases and J by 7 bases, 8 bases remained unmatched. This CDR3 contains 14 residues. The DNA for the CDR3 is TGCAGTGCTAGTCTTGTCAGGGGGGTTGAAAAACTGTTTTTT. Translating gives CSASLVRGVEKLFF.

The chain has TRBV7-8 and TRBJ2-7; tentative D call: TRBD2 (6 bases). The CDR3 loop spans 13 amino acids. CDR1 and CDR2 from the germline V gene are SGHVS and FQNEAQ. Trimming took 1 base from V and 12 from J, leaving 16 bases between them. In DNA form, the CDR3 reads TGTGCCAGCAGCTTAGACGGGGGTCCCAAGGGGTACTTC. This translates into CASSLDGGPKGYF.

The chain has TRBV2 and TRBJ2-4, with D perhaps matching TRBD2 (6 bases). V lost 2 bases and J lost 1, with 9 bases in between. Per the germline V gene, CDR1 is SNHLY and CDR2 is FYNNEI. The CDR3 totals 15 residues. The CDR3 coding sequence is TGTGCCAGCAGTGAATGGGGGGACGCCAAAAACATTCAGTACTTC. Protein product: CASSEWGDAKNIQYF.

The chain employs TRBV6-1 and TRBJ2-5, with D possibly being TRBD2 (6 bases). Germline CDR1 and CDR2: MNHNS and SASEGT. Trimming stripped 0 bases from V and 7 bases from J, with 12 bases between. The CDR3 consists of 14 residues. The CDR3 loop is CASSEAGGKGTQYF. The CDR3 bases are TGTGCCAGCAGTGAAGCTGGGGGGAAGGGGACCCAGTACTTC.

J is TRBJ1-3 and V is TRBV28; TRBD1 is a possible D gene (6 bases). The V gene's germline CDR1 is MDHEN and CDR2 SYDVKM. V lost 4 bases and J lost 0, with 16 bases in between. The CDR3 totals 17 residues. As DNA, the CDR3 is TGTGCCAGCAGTTCCCCTCCCGGGGGGCTCTCTGGAAACACCATATATTTT. As protein: CASSSPPGGLSGNTIYF.

The rearrangement joins TRBV5-1 to TRBJ2-7, with TRBD2 matching over 7 bases. The CDR3 length is 15 residues. The V segment lost 4 bases and the J segment 0 bases; nucleotides outside the gene matches: 7. Germline CDR1 and CDR2: SGHRS and YFSETQ. CDR3 sequence (DNA): TGCGCCAGCAGCACGGAGGGCGGGAGCTCCTACGAGCAGTACTTC. It yields the protein CASSTEGGSSYEQYF.

The chain joins TRBV4-2 to TRBJ1-3; 7 bases fit TRBD1. Trimming at V came to 3 bases and at J to 2 bases, leaving 10 bases not matched to a gene. The CDR3 spans 17 residues. Germline assignment: CDR1 LGHNA and CDR2 YNFKEQ. CDR3 loop: CASSQNPPTGAGNTIYF. In DNA, the CDR3 is TGTGCCAGCAGCCAGAACCCCCCAACAGGGGCTGGAAACACCATATATTTT.

The rearrangement uses TRBV9 and TRBJ2-5; D remains ambiguous. The CDR3 is 13 amino acids. Germline values: CDR1 SGDLS, CDR2 YYNGEE. V lost 0 bases, J lost 5 bases, and 8 bases lay in between. The CDR3 spells CASSVAHRETQYF. DNA of the CDR3: TGTGCCAGCAGCGTAGCCCACCGGGAGACCCAGTACTTC.

The chain recombines TRBV6-5 with TRBJ1-1; D is unclear. Germline-derived CDR1 and CDR2 are MNHEY and SVGAGI. The CDR3 has 12 residues. V lost 6 bases to trimming and J lost 6 bases, with 11 bases between them. CDR3: CASSREGAEAFF. CDR3 DNA sequence: TGTGCCAGCAGCAGAGAGGGTGCTGAAGCTTTCTTT.

The chain links TRBV7-2 to TRBJ2-3, with 7 bases matching TRBD1. The V gene's germline CDR1 is SGHTA and CDR2 FQGNSA. V was clipped by 4 bases and J by 1 base; unmatched bases: 8. CDR3 length: 16 residues. As DNA, the CDR3 is TGTGCCAGCAGCTCGACAGGGCTAGACGGCACAGATACGCAGTATTTT. Protein product: CASSSTGLDGTDTQYF. Using reference TRBV7-2 and TRBJ2-3 for the parts outside the CDR3, the full variable domain is GAGVSQSPSNKVTEKGKDVELRCDPISGHTALYWYRQSLGQGLEFLIYFQGNSAPDKSGLPSDRFSAERTGGSVSTLTIQRTQQEDSAVYLCASSSTGLDGTDTQYFGPGTRLTVL.

The chain links TRBV28 to TRBJ1-2; 11 bases agree with TRBD1. Germline CDR1 is MDHEN and CDR2 is SYDVKM. CDR3 length equals 15 residues. The V segment lost 3 bases and the J segment 5 bases; nucleotides outside the gene matches: 5. In DNA, the CDR3 is TGTGCCAGCAGTTTCTCCGGGACAGGGGGATATGGCTACACCTTC. Its translation is CASSFSGTGGYGYTF.

CDR3 sequence: CASSSKGTGGKSSYEQYF. The CDR3 DNA reads TGTGCCAGCAGCTCTAAGGGGACAGGGGGTAAGAGCTCCTACGAGCAGTACTTC. V is TRBV5-6 and J is TRBJ2-7; 11 bases match TRBD1. The CDR3 sequence is 18 residues long. Losses at the gene ends were 3 bases for V and 0 bases for J; bases not matched to a gene: 11. Per the germline V gene, CDR1 is SGHDT and CDR2 is YYEEEE.

This clone was counted a few times. This chain connects TRBV2 to TRBJ1-5, with D unclear. Germline V gives CDR1 SNHLY, CDR2 FYNNEI. Trimming left V 10 bases short and J 0 bases short, with 10 bases between. The CDR3 is 13 amino acids. Here the CDR3 DNA reads TGTGCCACCGGGGAGTATAGCAATCAGCCCCAGCATTTT. This codes for CATGEYSNQPQHF.

This rearrangement joins TRBV5-4 to TRBJ1-1; the match to TRBD1 covers 7 bases. V lost 3 bases, J lost 1 base, and 12 bases stayed unmatched. CDR1 is SGHNT and CDR2 is YYREEE in the germline V gene (reference sequence). CDR3 size: 17 residues. Here the CDR3 reads CASSSQTRTGTNTEAFF. The CDR3 DNA sequence: TGTGCCAGCAGCTCCCAAACTAGGACAGGAACGAACACTGAAGCTTTCTTT.